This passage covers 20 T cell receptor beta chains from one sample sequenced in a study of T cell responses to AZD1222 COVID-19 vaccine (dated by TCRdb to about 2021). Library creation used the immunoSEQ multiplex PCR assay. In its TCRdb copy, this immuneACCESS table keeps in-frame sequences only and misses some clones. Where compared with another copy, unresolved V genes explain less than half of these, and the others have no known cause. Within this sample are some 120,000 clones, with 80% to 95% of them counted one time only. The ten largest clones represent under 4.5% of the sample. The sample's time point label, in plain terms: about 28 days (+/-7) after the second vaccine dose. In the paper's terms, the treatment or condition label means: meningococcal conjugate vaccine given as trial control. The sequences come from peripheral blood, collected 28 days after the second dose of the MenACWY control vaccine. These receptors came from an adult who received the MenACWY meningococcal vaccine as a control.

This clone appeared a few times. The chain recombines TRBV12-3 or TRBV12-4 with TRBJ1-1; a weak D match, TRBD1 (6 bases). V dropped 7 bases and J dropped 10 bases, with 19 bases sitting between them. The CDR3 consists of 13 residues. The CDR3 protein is CASTGVGGGGAFF. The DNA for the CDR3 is TGTGCCAGCACCGGTGTCGGGGGAGGGGGAGCTTTCTTT.

CDR3 sequence reads: CASSLVGNTGELFF. The CDR3 nucleotides read TGTGCCAGCAGCTTAGTGGGAAACACCGGGGAGCTGTTTTTT. This chain uses TRBV7-2 with TRBJ2-2; D is ambiguous. The ends were cut back, 1 base at V and 2 bases at J, with 5 bases in the middle. CDR3 size: 14 residues. The germline V gene has CDR1 SGHTA and CDR2 FQGNSA.

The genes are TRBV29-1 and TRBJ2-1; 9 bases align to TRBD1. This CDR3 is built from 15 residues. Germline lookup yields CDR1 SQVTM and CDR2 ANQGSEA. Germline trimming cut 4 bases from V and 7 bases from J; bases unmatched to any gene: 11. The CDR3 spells CSVATGTGKKNEQFF. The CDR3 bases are TGCAGCGTTGCAACCGGGACAGGGAAGAAGAATGAGCAGTTCTTC.

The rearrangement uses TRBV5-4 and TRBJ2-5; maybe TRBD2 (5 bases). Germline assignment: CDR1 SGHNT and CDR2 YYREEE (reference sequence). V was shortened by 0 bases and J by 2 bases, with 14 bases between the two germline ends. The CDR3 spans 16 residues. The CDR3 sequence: CASSLASSGRQETQYF. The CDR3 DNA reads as TGTGCCAGCAGCTTGGCTTCCTCGGGAAGACAAGAGACCCAGTACTTC.

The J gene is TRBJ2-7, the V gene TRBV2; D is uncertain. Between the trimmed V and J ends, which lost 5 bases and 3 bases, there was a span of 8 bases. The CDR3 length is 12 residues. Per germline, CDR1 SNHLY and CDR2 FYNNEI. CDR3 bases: TGTGCCAGCAGTAAAAACAGCTACGAGCAGTACGTC. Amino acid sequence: CASSKNSYEQYV.

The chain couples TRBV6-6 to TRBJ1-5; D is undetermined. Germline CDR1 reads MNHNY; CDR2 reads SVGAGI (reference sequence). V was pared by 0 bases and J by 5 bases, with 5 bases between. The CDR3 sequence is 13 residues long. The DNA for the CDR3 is TGTGCCAGCAGTTACTCGGGCCATCAGCCCCAGCATTTT. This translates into CASSYSGHQPQHF.

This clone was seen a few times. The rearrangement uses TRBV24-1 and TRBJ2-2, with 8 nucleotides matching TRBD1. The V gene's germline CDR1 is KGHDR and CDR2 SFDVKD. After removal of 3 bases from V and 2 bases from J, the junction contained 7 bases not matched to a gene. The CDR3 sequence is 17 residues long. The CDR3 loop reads CATSDPPGQDNTGELFF. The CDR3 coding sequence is TGTGCCACCAGTGATCCCCCGGGACAGGATAACACCGGGGAGCTGTTTTTT.

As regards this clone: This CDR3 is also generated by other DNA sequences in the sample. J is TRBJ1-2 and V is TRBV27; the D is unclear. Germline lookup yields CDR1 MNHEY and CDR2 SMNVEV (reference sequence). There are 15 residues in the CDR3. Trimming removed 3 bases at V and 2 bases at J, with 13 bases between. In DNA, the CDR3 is TGTGCCAGCAGTTTGAAGGACGGCCCGAACTATGGCTACACCTTC. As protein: CASSLKDGPNYGYTF.

The CDR3, as DNA: TGTGCCAGCAGCGTGGAAGTGGGATACGAGCAGTACTTC. Amino acids: CASSVEVGYEQYF. This chain links TRBV7-3 with TRBJ2-7; no firm D call. Trimming took 5 bases from V and 4 from J, leaving 12 bases between them. This CDR3 contains 13 residues. CDR1 and CDR2 (germline): SGHTA, FQGTGA.

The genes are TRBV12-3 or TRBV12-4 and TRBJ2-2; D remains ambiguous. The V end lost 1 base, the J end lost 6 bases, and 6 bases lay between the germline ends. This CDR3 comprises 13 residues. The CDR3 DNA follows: TGTGCCAGCAGTTTAGAACCCCCCGGGGAGCTGTTTTTT. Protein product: CASSLEPPGELFF.

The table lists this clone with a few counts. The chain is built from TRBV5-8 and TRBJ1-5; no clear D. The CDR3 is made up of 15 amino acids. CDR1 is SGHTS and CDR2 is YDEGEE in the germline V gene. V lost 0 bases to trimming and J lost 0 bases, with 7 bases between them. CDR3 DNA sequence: TGTGCCAGCAGCTTGGCTGATTATAGCAATCAGCCCCAGCATTTT. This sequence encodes CASSLADYSNQPQHF.

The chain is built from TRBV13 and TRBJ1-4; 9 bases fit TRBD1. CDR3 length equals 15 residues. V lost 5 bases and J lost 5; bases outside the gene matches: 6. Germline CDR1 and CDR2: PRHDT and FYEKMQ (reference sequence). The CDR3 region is CASSPTGTGNEKLFF. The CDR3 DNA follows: TGTGCCAGCAGCCCAACCGGGACAGGGAATGAAAAACTGTTTTTT.

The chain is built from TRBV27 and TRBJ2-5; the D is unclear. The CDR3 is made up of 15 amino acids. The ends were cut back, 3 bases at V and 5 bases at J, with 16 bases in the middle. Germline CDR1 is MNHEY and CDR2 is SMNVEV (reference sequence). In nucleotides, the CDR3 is TGTGCCAGCAGTTTTCGGCAGACCCAGAGGGAGACCCAGTACTTC. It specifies CASSFRQTQRETQYF.

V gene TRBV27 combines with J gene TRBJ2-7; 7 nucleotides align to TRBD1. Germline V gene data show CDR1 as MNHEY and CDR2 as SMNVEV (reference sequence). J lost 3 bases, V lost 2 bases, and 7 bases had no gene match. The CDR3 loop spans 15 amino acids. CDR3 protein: CASSLRQGFSYEQYF. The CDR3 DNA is TGTGCCAGCAGTTTACGACAGGGTTTCAGCTACGAGCAGTACTTC.

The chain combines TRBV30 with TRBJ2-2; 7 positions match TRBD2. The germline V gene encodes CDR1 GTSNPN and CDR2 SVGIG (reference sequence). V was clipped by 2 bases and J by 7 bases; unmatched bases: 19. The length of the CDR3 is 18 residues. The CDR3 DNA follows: TGTGCCTGGAGTCCCCCGATTCCACTAGCGAAGGTGGACGGGGAGCTGTTTTTT. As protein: CAWSPPIPLAKVDGELFF.

This chain's CDR3 is CATRGGVTDTQYF. The CDR3 DNA reads as TGCGCCACCAGGGGGGGCGTCACAGATACGCAGTATTTT. This chain connects TRBV5-1 to TRBJ2-3; D possibly uses TRBD1 or TRBD2 (7 bases each). This CDR3 contains 13 residues. V was clipped by 9 bases and J by 2 bases, with 13 bases between them. Germline assignment: CDR1 SGHRS and CDR2 YFSETQ.

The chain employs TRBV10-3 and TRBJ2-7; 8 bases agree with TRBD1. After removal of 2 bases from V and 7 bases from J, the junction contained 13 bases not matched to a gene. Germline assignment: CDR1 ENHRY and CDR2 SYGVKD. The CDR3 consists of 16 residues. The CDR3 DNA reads TGTGCCATCAGTGAGCCGCGAGCAGGGGGCTCGAGGGAGCAGTACTTC. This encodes CAISEPRAGGSREQYF.

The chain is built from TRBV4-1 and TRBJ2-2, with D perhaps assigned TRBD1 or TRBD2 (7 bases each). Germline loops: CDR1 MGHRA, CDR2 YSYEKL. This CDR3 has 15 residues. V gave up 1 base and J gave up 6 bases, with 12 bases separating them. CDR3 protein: CASSQGEGAAGELFF. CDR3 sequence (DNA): TGCGCCAGCAGCCAAGGGGAGGGGGCCGCCGGGGAGCTGTTTTTT.

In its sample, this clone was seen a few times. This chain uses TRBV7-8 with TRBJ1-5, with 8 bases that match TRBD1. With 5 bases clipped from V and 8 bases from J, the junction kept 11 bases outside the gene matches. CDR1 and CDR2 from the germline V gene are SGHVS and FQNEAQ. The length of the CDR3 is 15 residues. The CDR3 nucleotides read TGTGCCAGCAGCGACCGGGACAGGCTGCTAAAGCCCCAGCATTTT. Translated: CASSDRDRLLKPQHF.

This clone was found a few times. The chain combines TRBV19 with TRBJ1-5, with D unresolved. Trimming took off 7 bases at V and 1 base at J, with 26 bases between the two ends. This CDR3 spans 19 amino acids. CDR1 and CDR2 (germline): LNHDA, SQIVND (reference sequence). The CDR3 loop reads CASTNPGDEEVWSNQPQHF. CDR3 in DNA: TGTGCCAGTACCAATCCCGGGGATGAGGAGGTTTGGAGCAATCAGCCCCAGCATTTT.